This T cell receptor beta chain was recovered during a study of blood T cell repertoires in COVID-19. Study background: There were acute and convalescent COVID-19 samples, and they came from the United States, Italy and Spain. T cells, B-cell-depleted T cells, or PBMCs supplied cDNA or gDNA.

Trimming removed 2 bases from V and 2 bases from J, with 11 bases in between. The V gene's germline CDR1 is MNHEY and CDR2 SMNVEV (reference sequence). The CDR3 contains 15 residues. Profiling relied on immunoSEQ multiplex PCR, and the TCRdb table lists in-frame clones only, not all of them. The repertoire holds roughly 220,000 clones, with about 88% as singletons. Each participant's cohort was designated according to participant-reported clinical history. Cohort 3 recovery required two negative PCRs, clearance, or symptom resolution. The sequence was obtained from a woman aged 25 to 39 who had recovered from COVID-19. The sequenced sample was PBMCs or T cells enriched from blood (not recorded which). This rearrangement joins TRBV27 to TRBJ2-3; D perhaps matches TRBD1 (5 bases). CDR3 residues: CASSLDTGYTDTQYF. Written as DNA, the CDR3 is TGTGCCAGCAGTTTAGACACAGGCTACACAGATACGCAGTATTTT.